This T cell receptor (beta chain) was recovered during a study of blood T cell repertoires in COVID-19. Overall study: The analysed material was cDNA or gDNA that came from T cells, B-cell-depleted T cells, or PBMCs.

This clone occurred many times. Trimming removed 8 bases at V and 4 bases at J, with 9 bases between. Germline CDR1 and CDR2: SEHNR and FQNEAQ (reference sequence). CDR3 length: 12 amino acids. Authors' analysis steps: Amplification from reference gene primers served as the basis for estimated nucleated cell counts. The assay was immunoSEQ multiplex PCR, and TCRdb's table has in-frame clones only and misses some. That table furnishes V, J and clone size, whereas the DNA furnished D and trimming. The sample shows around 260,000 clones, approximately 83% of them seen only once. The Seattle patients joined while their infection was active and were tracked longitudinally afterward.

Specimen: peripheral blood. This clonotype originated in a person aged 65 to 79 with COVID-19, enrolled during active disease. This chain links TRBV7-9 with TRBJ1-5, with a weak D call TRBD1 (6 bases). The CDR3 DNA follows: TGTGCCAGCGGACAGACAAATCAGCCCCAGCATTTT. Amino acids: CASGQTNQPQHF.